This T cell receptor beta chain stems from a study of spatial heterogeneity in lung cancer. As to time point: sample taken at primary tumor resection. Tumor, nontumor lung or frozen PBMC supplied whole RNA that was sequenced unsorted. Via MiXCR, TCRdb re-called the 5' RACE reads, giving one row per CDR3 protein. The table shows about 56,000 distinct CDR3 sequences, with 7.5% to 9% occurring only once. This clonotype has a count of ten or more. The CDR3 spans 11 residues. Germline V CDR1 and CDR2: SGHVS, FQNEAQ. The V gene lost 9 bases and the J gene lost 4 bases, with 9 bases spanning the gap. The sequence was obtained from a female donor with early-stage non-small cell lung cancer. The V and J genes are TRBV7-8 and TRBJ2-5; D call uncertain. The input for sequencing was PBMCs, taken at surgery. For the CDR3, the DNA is TGTGCCAGTACAGTCGGAGAGACCCAGTACTTC. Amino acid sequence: CASTVGETQYF.